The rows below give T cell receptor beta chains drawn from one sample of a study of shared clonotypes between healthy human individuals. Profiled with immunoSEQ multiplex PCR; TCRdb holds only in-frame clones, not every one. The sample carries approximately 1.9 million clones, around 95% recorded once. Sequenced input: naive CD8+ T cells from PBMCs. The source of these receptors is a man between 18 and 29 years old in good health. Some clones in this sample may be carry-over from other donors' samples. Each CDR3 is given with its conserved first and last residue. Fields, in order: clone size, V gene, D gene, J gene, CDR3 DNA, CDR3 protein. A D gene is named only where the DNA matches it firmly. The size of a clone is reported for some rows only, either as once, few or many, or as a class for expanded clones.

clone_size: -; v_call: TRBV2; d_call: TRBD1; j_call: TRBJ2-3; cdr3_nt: TGTGCCAGCAGTGAACCAGGGGGTAGCACAGATACGCAGTATTTT; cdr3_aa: CASSEPGGSTDTQYF
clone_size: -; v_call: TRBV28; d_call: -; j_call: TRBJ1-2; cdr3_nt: TGTGCCAGCAGTTCTCCTTGGGGGGTCTATGGCTACACCTTC; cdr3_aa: CASSSPWGVYGYTF
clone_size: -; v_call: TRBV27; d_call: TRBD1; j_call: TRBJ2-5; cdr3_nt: TGTGCCAGCAGTTTAAGGAACAGGGGGCGAGAGACCCAGTACTTC; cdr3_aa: CASSLRNRGRETQYF
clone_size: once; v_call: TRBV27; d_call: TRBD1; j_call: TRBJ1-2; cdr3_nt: TGTGCCAGCAGGCCGACAGGGGGCCTCTATGGCTACACCTTC; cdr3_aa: CASRPTGGLYGYTF
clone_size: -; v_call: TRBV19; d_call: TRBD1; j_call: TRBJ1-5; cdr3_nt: TGTGCCACCCAGGGGGGGTATAGCAATCAGCCCCAGCATTTT; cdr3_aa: CATQGGYSNQPQHF
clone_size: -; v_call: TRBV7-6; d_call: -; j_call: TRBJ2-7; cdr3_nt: TGTGCCAGCAGCTTAGGGGCGGGACTCCACTACGAGCAGTACTTC; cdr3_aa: CASSLGAGLHYEQYF
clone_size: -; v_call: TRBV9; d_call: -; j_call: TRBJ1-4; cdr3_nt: TGTGCCAGCAGCGTGGGCGGGGGCCTAGTGGTGGCTAATGAAAAACTGTTTTTT; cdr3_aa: CASSVGGGLVVANEKLFF
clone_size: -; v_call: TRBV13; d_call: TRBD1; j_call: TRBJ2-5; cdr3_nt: TGTGCCAGCAGCTTAAGAGGGGGCAGATCCTTTGGGACCCAGTACTTC; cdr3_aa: CASSLRGGRSFGTQYF
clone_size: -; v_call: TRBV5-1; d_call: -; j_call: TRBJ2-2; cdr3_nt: TGCGCCAGCAGCTCTGGGACAGGGGAGCTGTTTTTT; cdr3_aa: CASSSGTGELFF
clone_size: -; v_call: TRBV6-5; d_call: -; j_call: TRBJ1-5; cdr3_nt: TGTGCCAGCAGTTACCAGGCAGGGGCGGACAATCAGCCCCAGCATTTT; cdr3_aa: CASSYQAGADNQPQHF
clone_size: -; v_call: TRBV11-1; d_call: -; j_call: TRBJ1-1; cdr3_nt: TGTGCCAGCAGCTTCAATCGGGGGCTTACTGAAGCTTTCTTT; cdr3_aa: CASSFNRGLTEAFF
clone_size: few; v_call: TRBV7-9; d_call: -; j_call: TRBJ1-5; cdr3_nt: TGTGCCAGCAGCTCCGACAGCATTAGCAATCAGCCCCAGCATTTT; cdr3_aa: CASSSDSISNQPQHF
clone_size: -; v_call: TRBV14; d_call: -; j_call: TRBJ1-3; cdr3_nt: TGTGCCAGCAGCCTAGTCCCTGGAAACACCATATATTTT; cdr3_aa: CASSLVPGNTIYF
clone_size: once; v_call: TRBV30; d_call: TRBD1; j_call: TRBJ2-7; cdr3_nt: TGTGCCTGGTCCCGGGACAGGGGTCTCGAGCAGTACTTC; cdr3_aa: CAWSRDRGLEQYF
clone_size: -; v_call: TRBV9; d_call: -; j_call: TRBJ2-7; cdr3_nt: TGTGCCAGCAGCGTAGGTGCGGGACGAGCCTACGAGCAGTACTTC; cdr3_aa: CASSVGAGRAYEQYF
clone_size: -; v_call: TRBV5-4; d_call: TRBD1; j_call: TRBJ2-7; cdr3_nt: TGTGCCAGCAGCTTGAGGGACAGTCGCTACGAGCAGTACTTC; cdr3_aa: CASSLRDSRYEQYF
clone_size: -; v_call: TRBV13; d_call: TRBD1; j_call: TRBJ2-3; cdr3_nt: TGTGCCAGCAGAGGGACAGCGTCAGATACGCAGTATTTT; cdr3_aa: CASRGTASDTQYF
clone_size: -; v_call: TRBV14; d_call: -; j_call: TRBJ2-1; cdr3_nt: TGTGCCAGCAGCCTAATAGCCGTTTCCTACAATGAGCAGTTCTTC; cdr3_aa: CASSLIAVSYNEQFF
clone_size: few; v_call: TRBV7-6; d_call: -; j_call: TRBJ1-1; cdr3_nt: TGTGCCAGCAGCTTAGAGATCAGCGGGTACGGAGCTTTCTTT; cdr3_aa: CASSLEISGYGAFF
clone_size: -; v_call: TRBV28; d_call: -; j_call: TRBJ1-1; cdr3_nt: TGTGCCAGCAGTTCGTCGTTAGTTACGGGAGACACTGAAGCTTTCTTT; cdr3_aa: CASSSSLVTGDTEAFF
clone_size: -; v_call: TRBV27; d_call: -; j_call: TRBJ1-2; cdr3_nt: TGTGCCAGCAGTTTGAAAGGACCGGAGTATGGCTACACCTTC; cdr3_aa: CASSLKGPEYGYTF
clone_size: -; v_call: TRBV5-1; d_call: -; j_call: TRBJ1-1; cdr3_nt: TGCGCCAGCAGCTTTAGGGCTTCCAACACTGAAGCTTTCTTT; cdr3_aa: CASSFRASNTEAFF
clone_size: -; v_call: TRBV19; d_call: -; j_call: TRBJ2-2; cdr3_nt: TGTGCCAGTAGTATGGCGGAAACAGGGCAGGGCACCGGGGAGCTGTTTTTT; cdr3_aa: CASSMAETGQGTGELFF
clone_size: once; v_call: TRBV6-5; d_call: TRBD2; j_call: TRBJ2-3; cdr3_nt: TGTGCCAGCAGTTACGAGGGCGGGAGGGTCGATACGCAGTATTTT; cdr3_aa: CASSYEGGRVDTQYF
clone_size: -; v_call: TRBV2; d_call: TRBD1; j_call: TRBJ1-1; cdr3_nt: TGTGCCAGCAGTGGGCAGACAGGGGGATCTGTGAACACTGAAGCTTTCTTT; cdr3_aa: CASSGQTGGSVNTEAFF
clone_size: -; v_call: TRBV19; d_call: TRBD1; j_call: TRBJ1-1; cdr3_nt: TGTGCCAGTAGTTCAGGGACAGGCGCTGAAGCTTTCTTT; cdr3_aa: CASSSGTGAEAFF
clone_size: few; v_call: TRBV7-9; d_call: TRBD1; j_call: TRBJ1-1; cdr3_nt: TGTGCCAGCAGTTCGAACAAACTTACCGGGACAGGGAACACTGAAGCTTTCTTT; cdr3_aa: CASSSNKLTGTGNTEAFF
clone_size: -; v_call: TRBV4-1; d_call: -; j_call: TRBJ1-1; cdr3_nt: TGCGCCAGCAGCCAAGTGGGGGCGCGGACTGAAGCTTTCTTT; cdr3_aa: CASSQVGARTEAFF
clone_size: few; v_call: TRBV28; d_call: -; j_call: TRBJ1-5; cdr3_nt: TGTGCCAGCGGGGGGTATCAGCCCCAGCATTTT; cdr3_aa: CASGGYQPQHF
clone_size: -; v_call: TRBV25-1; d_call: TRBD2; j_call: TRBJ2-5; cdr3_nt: TGTGCCAGCAGTGAATGGTTAGCGGGAGGAGATGAGACCCAGTACTTC; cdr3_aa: CASSEWLAGGDETQYF
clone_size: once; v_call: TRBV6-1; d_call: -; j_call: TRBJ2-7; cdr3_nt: TGTGCCAGCAGTGAAAGGTGGCAGATCTACGAGCAGTACTTC; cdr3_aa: CASSERWQIYEQYF
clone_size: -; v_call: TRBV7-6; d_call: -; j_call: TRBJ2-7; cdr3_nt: TGTGCCAGCAGCTTAGCTCCCGGGGGGCGGGGTAGCCCCTACGAGCAGTACTTC; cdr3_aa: CASSLAPGGRGSPYEQYF
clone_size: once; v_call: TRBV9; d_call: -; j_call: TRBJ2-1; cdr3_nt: TGTGCCAGCAGCGTAGGGGGGAGGAATGAGCAGTTCTTC; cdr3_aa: CASSVGGRNEQFF
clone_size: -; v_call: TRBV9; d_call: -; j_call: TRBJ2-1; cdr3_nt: TGTGCCAGCAGCGTAGCTAGCGCCCAGTCCCATGAGCAGTTCTTC; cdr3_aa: CASSVASAQSHEQFF
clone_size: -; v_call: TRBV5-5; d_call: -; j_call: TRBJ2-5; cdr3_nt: TGTGCCAGCAGCACGGGTGAGACCCAGTACTTC; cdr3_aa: CASSTGETQYF
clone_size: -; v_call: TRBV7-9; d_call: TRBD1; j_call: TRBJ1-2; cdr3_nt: TGTGCCAGCAGCCCCCGACAGGGGTTATTCTATGGCTACACCTTC; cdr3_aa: CASSPRQGLFYGYTF
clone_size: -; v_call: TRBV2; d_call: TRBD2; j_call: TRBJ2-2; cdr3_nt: TGTGCCAGCAGTGAAGTGGCGGGGGGATACACCGGGGAGCTGTTTTTT; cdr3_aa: CASSEVAGGYTGELFF
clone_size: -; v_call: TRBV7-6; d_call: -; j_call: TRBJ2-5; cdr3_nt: TGTGCCAGCAGCTTACCCGTCAGACAAGAGACCCAGTACTTC; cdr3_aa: CASSLPVRQETQYF
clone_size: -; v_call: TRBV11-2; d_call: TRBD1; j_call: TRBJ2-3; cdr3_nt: TGTGCCAGCAGCTCGGAAACAGGGGTTTTGGCAGATACGCAGTATTTT; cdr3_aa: CASSSETGVLADTQYF
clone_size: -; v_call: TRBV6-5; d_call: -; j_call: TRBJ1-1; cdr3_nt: TGTGCCAGCAGTTACTCTCTACAGAGGAACACTGAAGCTTTCTTT; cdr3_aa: CASSYSLQRNTEAFF
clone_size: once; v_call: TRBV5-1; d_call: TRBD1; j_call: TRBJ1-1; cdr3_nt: TGCGCCAGCAGCTACGGTAACCCAGGGGGCCGCACTGAAGCTTTCTTT; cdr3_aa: CASSYGNPGGRTEAFF
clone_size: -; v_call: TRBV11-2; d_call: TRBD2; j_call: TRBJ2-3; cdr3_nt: TGTGCCAGCAGCCTCTTAGCGGGAGGGGCAGATACGCAGTATTTT; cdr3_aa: CASSLLAGGADTQYF
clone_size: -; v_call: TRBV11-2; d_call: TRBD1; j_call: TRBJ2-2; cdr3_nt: TGTGCCAGCAGCCCCCGGACAGGACTGAACACCGGGGAGCTGTTTTTT; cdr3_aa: CASSPRTGLNTGELFF
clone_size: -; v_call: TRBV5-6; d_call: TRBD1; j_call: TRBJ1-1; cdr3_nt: TGTGCCAGCAGCTTCGCCGACAGGGGGTGGATTGAAGCTTTCTTT; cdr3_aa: CASSFADRGWIEAFF
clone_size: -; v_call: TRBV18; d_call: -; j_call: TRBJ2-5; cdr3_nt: TGTGCCAGCTCGCCGGCACCCCAAGAGACCCAGTACTTC; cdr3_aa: CASSPAPQETQYF